Below are 13 T cell receptor beta chains sequenced from a single sample in a study of T cells in Graves' hyperthyroidism and ophthalmopathy. Amplified TCR beta CDR3 regions derived from RNA transcripts. HTBI primers were used for first-round RT-PCR of the TCR CDR3. In TCRdb, the multiplex PCR reads were re-called with MiXCR into one record per CDR3 protein. The sample holds a few hundred thousand distinct CDR3 sequences, about a sixth seen once. Sequencing was performed on blood. These receptors were taken from a woman aged 25 to 45 with Graves' hyperthyroidism.

This clonotype came up many times. The chain has TRBV7-9 and TRBJ2-1, with 11 positions matching TRBD2. The junction had 3 bases not matched to a gene; V was cut back by 4 bases and J by 7 bases. Germline assignment: CDR1 SEHNR and CDR2 FQNEAQ (reference sequence). The CDR3 runs 14 residues. The DNA for the CDR3 is TGTGCCAGCAGCTCCTTAGCGGGAGGGAATGAGCAGTTCTTC. Its translation is CASSSLAGGNEQFF. Variable domain in full (rest from reference TRBV7-9 and TRBJ2-1): DTGVSQNPRHKITKRGQNVTFRCDPISEHNRLYWYRQTLGQGPEFLTYFQNEAQLEKSRLLSDRFSAERPKGSFSTLEIQRTEQGDSAMYLCASSSLAGGNEQFFGPGTRLTVL.

The genes are TRBV18 and TRBJ2-7, with 7 positions matching TRBD2. CDR1 and CDR2 (germline): KGHSH, LQKENI. The CDR3 covers 14 residues. V lost 8 bases, J lost 0 bases, and 7 bases stayed unmatched. The CDR3 protein is CASPLTSDSYEQYF. The CDR3 bases are TGTGCCAGCCCTCTTACTAGCGACTCCTACGAGCAGTACTTC.

The rearrangement links TRBV7-3 to TRBJ2-7, with D possibly being TRBD2 (5 bases). The V end lost 3 bases, the J end lost 4 bases, and 16 bases lay between the germline ends. Per germline, CDR1 SGHTA and CDR2 FQGTGA. The CDR3 is 15 amino acids. CDR3 sequence: CASSFALGNLYEQYF. The CDR3, as DNA: TGTGCCAGCAGCTTCGCACTAGGGAACTTATACGAGCAGTACTTC.

This clonotype was observed a handful of times. The rearrangement links TRBV5-1 to TRBJ2-1, with 11 nucleotides matching TRBD1. Germline values: CDR1 SGHRS, CDR2 YFSETQ. The CDR3 covers 14 residues. The V gene end was trimmed by 4 bases and the J gene end by 7 bases; junction bases not matched to a gene: 4. The CDR3: CASSPGQGANEQFF. The DNA of the CDR3 is TGCGCCAGCAGCCCCGGACAGGGGGCTAATGAGCAGTTCTTC.

V usage is TRBV20-1 and J usage is TRBJ2-2, with D possibly matching TRBD2 (5 bases). CDR1 and CDR2 (germline): DFQATT, SNEGSKA (reference sequence). This CDR3 has 13 amino acids. Trimming took 2 bases from V and 7 from J, leaving 11 bases between them. This CDR3 reads CSARLASDGELFF. The CDR3 nucleotides read TGCAGTGCTAGACTAGCTTCGGACGGGGAGCTGTTTTTT.

This clonotype was picked up one time. J is TRBJ2-1 and V is TRBV2, with 9 bases fitting TRBD2. The CDR3 spans 13 residues. From germline, CDR1 is SNHLY and CDR2 FYNNEI. Trimming at V came to 5 bases and at J to 6 bases, leaving 2 bases not matched to a gene. The CDR3 spells CASSMTSGNEQFF. The CDR3 DNA follows: TGTGCCAGCAGTATGACTAGCGGCAATGAGCAGTTCTTC.

This chain uses TRBV20-1 with TRBJ1-2, with unresolved D. This CDR3 comprises 12 residues. Germline CDR1 reads DFQATT; CDR2 reads SNEGSKA (reference sequence). The DNA for the CDR3 is TGCAGGGCACAAAATACTAACTATGGCTACACCTTC. It codes for CRAQNTNYGYTF.

The rearrangement uses TRBV20-1 and TRBJ2-3, with TRBD2 as a possible D gene (6 bases). The CDR3 contains 15 residues. Trimming removed 0 bases at V and 4 bases at J, with 14 bases between. Germline CDR1 DFQATT, CDR2 SNEGSKA (reference sequence). The CDR3 is CSARDFGGIADTQYF. Written as DNA, the CDR3 is TGCAGTGCTAGAGATTTCGGGGGTATCGCAGATACGCAGTATTTT.

This clonotype was detected only a few times. This rearrangement joins TRBV29-1 to TRBJ1-2; 9 positions match TRBD1. J was trimmed by 3 bases and V by 7 bases; bases with no gene match: 6. The length of the CDR3 is 13 residues. Germline CDR1 SQVTM, CDR2 ANQGSEA. The CDR3 region has the DNA TGCAGCGCAGGGACAGGGAACGACTATGGCTACACCTTC. Amino acid sequence: CSAGTGNDYGYTF. The variable domain in full, with the rest retrieved from reference TRBV29-1 and TRBJ1-2, is SAVISQKPSRDICQRGTSLTIQCQVDSQVTMMFWYRQQPGQSLTLIATANQGSEATYESGFVIDKFPISRPNLTFSTLTVSNMSPEDSSIYLCSAGTGNDYGYTFGSGTRLTVV.

This clonotype was detected ten times or more. The chain recombines TRBV27 with TRBJ1-2, with TRBD1 matching 7 bases. CDR3 size: 13 residues. V shed 2 bases, J shed 8 bases, and the junction held 5 bases outside the gene matches. The germline V gene has CDR1 MNHEY and CDR2 SMNVEV (reference sequence). The CDR3 is CASSLKTGVGYTF. DNA for the CDR3: TGTGCCAGCAGTTTAAAAACAGGGGTCGGCTACACCTTC.

V is TRBV7-8 and J is TRBJ2-7; D gene ambiguous. The CDR3 consists of 14 residues. CDR1 and CDR2 (germline): SGHVS, FQNEAQ. Trimming pared 2 bases from V and 0 bases from J, leaving 8 bases between. The CDR3 region has the DNA TGTGCCAGCAGCTTACCCGCCGCCTCCTACGAGCAGTACTTC. It specifies CASSLPAASYEQYF. Based on the CDR3 plus reference TRBV7-8 and TRBJ2-7, the full variable domain is GAGVSQSPRYKVAKRGQDVALRCDPISGHVSLFWYQQALGQGPEFLTYFQNEAQLDKSGLPSDRFFAERPEGSVSTLKIQRTQQEDSAVYLCASSLPAASYEQYFGPGTRLTVT.

The chain joins TRBV6-2 or TRBV6-3 to TRBJ2-1; 7 nucleotides line up with TRBD1. This CDR3 comprises 12 residues. The V gene's germline CDR1 is MNHEY and CDR2 SVGEGT. Losses at the gene ends were 8 bases for V and 6 bases for J; bases not matched to a gene: 4. CDR3 in DNA: TGTGCCAGCCTAACAGGGGTCAATGAGCAGTTCTTC. Translated, it gives CASLTGVNEQFF.

In regard to this clonotype: Being one base from a much bigger clone, this may be a read error. This chain joins TRBV18 and TRBJ1-2, with D possibly TRBD1 on 5 matching bases. This CDR3 region has 13 residues. Germline-derived CDR1 and CDR2 are KGHSH and LQKENI. The CDR3 spells CTSSPPGDDGYTF. In DNA form, the CDR3 reads TGTACCAGCTCACCACCGGGGGATGACGGCTACACCTTC.